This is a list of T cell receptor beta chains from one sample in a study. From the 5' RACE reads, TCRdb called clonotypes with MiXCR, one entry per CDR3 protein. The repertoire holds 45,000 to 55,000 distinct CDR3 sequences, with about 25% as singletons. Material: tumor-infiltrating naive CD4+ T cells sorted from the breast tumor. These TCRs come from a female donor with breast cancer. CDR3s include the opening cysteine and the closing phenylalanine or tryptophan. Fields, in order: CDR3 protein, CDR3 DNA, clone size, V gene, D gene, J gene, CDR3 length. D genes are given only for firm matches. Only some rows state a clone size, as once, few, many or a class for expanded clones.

CDR3 protein: CSVEGDGRREQYF; CDR3 DNA: TGCAGCGTTGAAGGGGACGGGAGACGCGAGCAGTACTTC; clone size: few; V gene: TRBV29-1; D gene: NA; J gene: TRBJ2-7; CDR3 length: 13
CDR3 protein: CASSPTLRGNTQYF; CDR3 DNA: TGTGCCAGCAGCCCTACTTTGAGGGGCAACACCCAGTACTTC; clone size: few; V gene: TRBV5-5; D gene: NA; J gene: TRBJ2-5; CDR3 length: 14
CDR3 protein: CAWSVTGNGYTF; CDR3 DNA: TGTGCCTGGAGTGTAACAGGGAATGGCTACACCTTC; clone size: NA; V gene: TRBV30; D gene: NA; J gene: TRBJ1-2; CDR3 length: 12
CDR3 protein: CSVGTAQGPQHF; CDR3 DNA: TGCAGCGTCGGGACGGCTCAGGGGCCCCAGCATTTT; clone size: few; V gene: TRBV29-1; D gene: NA; J gene: TRBJ1-5; CDR3 length: 12
CDR3 protein: CASSSYRGSGNTTYF; CDR3 DNA: TGTGCCAGCAGCTCCTACAGGGGAAGTGGAAACACCACATATTTT; clone size: few; V gene: TRBV7-2; D gene: TRBD1; J gene: TRBJ1-3; CDR3 length: 15
CDR3 protein: CASSLMQGPYEQYF; CDR3 DNA: TGTGCCAGCAGCTTAATGCAGGGTCCCTACGAGCAGTACTTC; clone size: few; V gene: TRBV7-2; D gene: NA; J gene: TRBJ2-7; CDR3 length: 14
CDR3 protein: CASSPEGRNYGYTF; CDR3 DNA: TGTGCCAGCAGCCCCGAAGGGAGGAACTATGGCTACACCTTC; clone size: NA; V gene: TRBV7-2; D gene: NA; J gene: TRBJ1-2; CDR3 length: 14
CDR3 protein: CASSLGHSYEQYF; CDR3 DNA: TGCGCCAGCAGCTTGGGACACTCCTACGAGCAGTACTTC; clone size: NA; V gene: TRBV5-1; D gene: NA; J gene: TRBJ2-7; CDR3 length: 13
CDR3 protein: CASTIRGGSSYNEQFF; CDR3 DNA: TGTGCCAGCACCATCCGCGGGGGGAGCTCCTACAATGAGCAGTTCTTC; clone size: few; V gene: TRBV7-2; D gene: TRBD2; J gene: TRBJ2-1; CDR3 length: 16
CDR3 protein: CSARVGSPTDTQYF; CDR3 DNA: TGCAGCGCCAGAGTGGGCAGCCCCACAGATACGCAGTATTTT; clone size: NA; V gene: TRBV29-1; D gene: NA; J gene: TRBJ2-3; CDR3 length: 14
CDR3 protein: CASSLRQTADTQYF; CDR3 DNA: TGTGCCAGCAGCCTAAGACAGACGGCAGATACGCAGTATTTT; clone size: few; V gene: TRBV7-2; D gene: NA; J gene: TRBJ2-3; CDR3 length: 14
CDR3 protein: CASSAPFSFSNEQFF; CDR3 DNA: TGTGCCAGCAGCGCCCCCTTTTCGTTTTCCAATGAGCAGTTCTTC; clone size: NA; V gene: TRBV9; D gene: NA; J gene: TRBJ2-1; CDR3 length: 15
CDR3 protein: CASSPRTGDGYTF; CDR3 DNA: TGCGCCAGCAGCCCGAGGACAGGGGATGGCTACACCTTC; clone size: few; V gene: TRBV5-1; D gene: TRBD1; J gene: TRBJ1-2; CDR3 length: 13
CDR3 protein: CSVATTQGAVYGYTF; CDR3 DNA: TGCAGCGTTGCGACCACTCAGGGGGCTGTCTATGGCTACACCTTC; clone size: few; V gene: TRBV29-1; D gene: TRBD1; J gene: TRBJ1-2; CDR3 length: 15
CDR3 protein: CASSQDPGPMAGELFF; CDR3 DNA: TGTGCCAGCAGCCAAGATCCGGGACCGATGGCCGGGGAGCTGTTTTTT; clone size: many; V gene: TRBV4-2; D gene: NA; J gene: TRBJ2-2; CDR3 length: 16
CDR3 protein: CASSSGQGGIQDGYTF; CDR3 DNA: TGTGCCAGCAGCTCCGGACAGGGTGGCATACAGGATGGCTACACCTTC; clone size: NA; V gene: TRBV7-3; D gene: TRBD1; J gene: TRBJ1-2; CDR3 length: 16
CDR3 protein: CASSSPQRSSTDTQYF; CDR3 DNA: TGTGCCAGCAGTTCCCCCCAGCGTTCTAGCACAGATACGCAGTATTTT; clone size: NA; V gene: TRBV6-2/TRBV6-3; D gene: NA; J gene: TRBJ2-3; CDR3 length: 16
CDR3 protein: CASGPRAQNTEAFF; CDR3 DNA: TGTGCCAGCGGGCCTCGGGCGCAGAACACTGAAGCTTTCTTT; clone size: NA; V gene: TRBV12-3/TRBV12-4; D gene: NA; J gene: TRBJ1-1; CDR3 length: 14
CDR3 protein: CASSLDILAGGLETQYF; CDR3 DNA: TGTGCCAGCAGCTTAGATATTCTAGCGGGGGGCCTGGAGACCCAGTACTTC; clone size: NA; V gene: TRBV11-3; D gene: TRBD2; J gene: TRBJ2-5; CDR3 length: 17
CDR3 protein: CASSPGGANNEQFF; CDR3 DNA: TGTGCCAGCAGCCCTGGGGGAGCCAACAATGAGCAGTTCTTC; clone size: NA; V gene: TRBV7-7; D gene: NA; J gene: TRBJ2-1; CDR3 length: 14
CDR3 protein: CSASGGKGEKDTQYF; CDR3 DNA: TGCAGTGCCTCGGGGGGGAAGGGCGAAAAAGATACGCAGTATTTT; clone size: NA; V gene: TRBV20-1; D gene: TRBD2; J gene: TRBJ2-3; CDR3 length: 15
CDR3 protein: CASSLQRGEQFF; CDR3 DNA: TGTGCCAGCAGCCTACAGCGAGGTGAGCAGTTCTTC; clone size: NA; V gene: TRBV3-1; D gene: NA; J gene: TRBJ2-1; CDR3 length: 12
CDR3 protein: CASSPKGQLYNEQFF; CDR3 DNA: TGTGCCAGCAGCCCTAAAGGACAGTTATACAATGAGCAGTTCTTC; clone size: NA; V gene: TRBV7-9; D gene: NA; J gene: TRBJ2-1; CDR3 length: 15
CDR3 protein: CSARDGGVNGYTF; CDR3 DNA: TGCAGTGCTAGAGATGGGGGAGTAAATGGCTACACCTTC; clone size: many; V gene: TRBV20-1; D gene: NA; J gene: TRBJ1-2; CDR3 length: 13
CDR3 protein: CASSPGVGGPYNEQFF; CDR3 DNA: TGCGCCAGCAGCCCGGGAGTCGGGGGGCCCTACAATGAGCAGTTCTTC; clone size: many; V gene: TRBV5-1; D gene: NA; J gene: TRBJ2-1; CDR3 length: 16
CDR3 protein: CASSLLAGVGEQFF; CDR3 DNA: TGTGCCAGCAGCTTACTAGCGGGAGTAGGTGAGCAGTTCTTC; clone size: few; V gene: TRBV7-2; D gene: TRBD2; J gene: TRBJ2-1; CDR3 length: 14
CDR3 protein: CASSPAAGATNEKLFF; CDR3 DNA: TGTGCCAGCAGTCCAGCCGCGGGGGCAACTAATGAAAAACTGTTTTTT; clone size: NA; V gene: TRBV12-3/TRBV12-4; D gene: NA; J gene: TRBJ1-4; CDR3 length: 16
CDR3 protein: CSARGYDTQYF; CDR3 DNA: TGCAGTGCTAGAGGTTATGATACGCAGTATTTT; clone size: NA; V gene: TRBV20-1; D gene: NA; J gene: TRBJ2-3; CDR3 length: 11
CDR3 protein: CASSQRDKAGELFF; CDR3 DNA: TGCGCCAGCAGCCAGCGGGATAAAGCCGGGGAGCTGTTTTTT; clone size: few; V gene: TRBV5-1; D gene: TRBD2; J gene: TRBJ2-2; CDR3 length: 14
CDR3 protein: CASSEQGVGNYNEQFF; CDR3 DNA: TGTGCCAGCAGTGAACAGGGGGTCGGAAATTACAATGAGCAGTTCTTC; clone size: many; V gene: TRBV6-4; D gene: TRBD1; J gene: TRBJ2-1; CDR3 length: 16
CDR3 protein: CASSLELAGGHNEQFF; CDR3 DNA: TGCGCCAGCAGCCTGGAACTAGCGGGAGGCCACAATGAGCAGTTCTTC; clone size: many; V gene: TRBV5-1; D gene: TRBD2; J gene: TRBJ2-1; CDR3 length: 16
CDR3 protein: CASSLGVVPVF; CDR3 DNA: TGTGCCAGCAGCTTAGGGGTGGTACCGGTCTTC; clone size: NA; V gene: TRBV7-2; D gene: NA; J gene: TRBJ2-1; CDR3 length: 11
CDR3 protein: CASRRRREYEQYF; CDR3 DNA: TGTGCAAGTCGACGAAGGAGGGAGTACGAGCAGTACTTC; clone size: NA; V gene: TRBV12-2; D gene: NA; J gene: TRBJ2-7; CDR3 length: 13
CDR3 protein: CASSPGQENTEAFF; CDR3 DNA: TGCGCCAGCAGCCCGGGACAGGAAAACACTGAAGCTTTCTTT; clone size: many; V gene: TRBV5-1; D gene: TRBD1; J gene: TRBJ1-1; CDR3 length: 14
CDR3 protein: CASSGSAGEAHEQFF; CDR3 DNA: TGTGCCAGCAGTGGTTCAGCGGGAGAAGCCCATGAGCAGTTCTTC; clone size: few; V gene: TRBV6-6; D gene: TRBD2; J gene: TRBJ2-1; CDR3 length: 15
CDR3 protein: CASSSPQAGGSNEQFF; CDR3 DNA: TGTGCCAGCAGCTCCCCCCAAGCGGGAGGTAGCAATGAGCAGTTCTTC; clone size: few; V gene: TRBV7-8; D gene: TRBD2; J gene: TRBJ2-1; CDR3 length: 16
CDR3 protein: CSAREARAGGPDTQYF; CDR3 DNA: TGCAGTGCTAGAGAGGCCAGAGCGGGAGGCCCAGATACGCAGTATTTT; clone size: few; V gene: TRBV20-1; D gene: TRBD2; J gene: TRBJ2-3; CDR3 length: 16
CDR3 protein: CASSRTGINYGYTF; CDR3 DNA: TGTGCCAGCTCAAGGACAGGGATAAACTATGGCTACACCTTC; clone size: NA; V gene: TRBV18; D gene: TRBD1; J gene: TRBJ1-2; CDR3 length: 14
CDR3 protein: CGASIGRGNSPLHF; CDR3 DNA: TGCGGTGCTAGTATCGGCAGGGGGAATTCACCCCTCCACTTT; clone size: NA; V gene: TRBV20-1; D gene: TRBD1; J gene: TRBJ1-6; CDR3 length: 14
CDR3 protein: CASSPHRTGDYNEQFF; CDR3 DNA: TGTGCCAGCAGCCCCCACAGGACAGGGGACTACAATGAGCAGTTCTTC; clone size: NA; V gene: TRBV7-8; D gene: TRBD1; J gene: TRBJ2-1; CDR3 length: 16
CDR3 protein: CASTPWGSSPRHTEAFF; CDR3 DNA: TGTGCCAGCACCCCTTGGGGATCTTCCCCCCGGCACACTGAAGCTTTCTTT; clone size: NA; V gene: TRBV28; D gene: NA; J gene: TRBJ1-1; CDR3 length: 17
CDR3 protein: CASSPRAISGANGLTF; CDR3 DNA: TGCGCCAGCTCCCCGAGGGCCATCTCTGGGGCCAACGGCCTGACTTTC; clone size: NA; V gene: TRBV5-1; D gene: NA; J gene: TRBJ2-6; CDR3 length: 16